The 29 T cell receptor beta chains given below trace back to one sample, sequenced in a study of human thymus T cells. TCRdb's copy holds only in-frame clones and misses some; the assay was immunoSEQ multiplex PCR. The data show about 46,000 clones, approximately 95% seen once. The source material was blood. The origin of the receptors is a girl in the first two years of life with a congenital heart defect but otherwise immunologically healthy.

The gene calls are TRBV7-9 and TRBJ2-7; D gene unclear. This CDR3 comprises 13 residues. Germline assignment: CDR1 SEHNR and CDR2 FQNEAQ (reference sequence). Trimming shortened V by 3 bases and J by 7 bases, and 13 bases separated the two germline ends. CDR3 in DNA: TGTGCCAGCAGCTTTCGGGCCTTATCGGAGCAGTACTTC. This translates into CASSFRALSEQYF.

The chain combines TRBV6-5 with TRBJ2-7; D is possibly TRBD2 (7 bases). This CDR3 has 14 residues. V dropped 2 bases and J dropped 4 bases, with 12 bases sitting between them. Germline values: CDR1 MNHEY, CDR2 SVGAGI. In DNA, the CDR3 is TGTGCCAGCAGTTACGGTGGGAGGGGGTACGAGCAGTACTTC. It is translated as CASSYGGRGYEQYF.

The rearrangement joins TRBV27 to TRBJ2-3, with 8 bases fitting TRBD1. Trimming took 2 bases from V and 6 from J; bases not matched to a gene: 4. This CDR3 comprises 14 residues. The V gene's germline CDR1 is MNHEY and CDR2 SMNVEV (reference sequence). CDR3 loop: CASSLLGQEDTQYF. The DNA of the CDR3 is TGTGCCAGCAGTTTACTGGGACAGGAGGATACGCAGTATTTT.

J is TRBJ2-2 and V is TRBV2; D may be TRBD1 (5 bases). V lost 7 bases to trimming and J lost 7 bases, with 10 bases between them. Germline V gives CDR1 SNHLY, CDR2 FYNNEI. CDR3 size: 12 residues. The DNA for the CDR3 is TGTGCCAGCACTAGGGGTGGCGGGGAGCTGTTTTTT. Protein: CASTRGGGELFF.

The rearrangement joins TRBV7-8 to TRBJ2-5, with D tentatively TRBD2 (6 bases). The ends were cut back, 2 bases at V and 2 bases at J, with 15 bases in the middle. The CDR3 extends over 16 amino acids. Germline V lookup: CDR1 SGHVS, CDR2 FQNEAQ. CDR3 coding DNA: TGTGCCAGCAGCTTAATAAGAGGGAGGAGGCAAGAGACCCAGTACTTC. The encoded protein is CASSLIRGRRQETQYF.

The chain combines TRBV4-2 with TRBJ1-5; D remains ambiguous. In germline, CDR1 is LGHNA, CDR2 YNFKEQ. The CDR3 runs 13 residues. V shed 1 base and J shed 9 bases, with 10 bases lying between them. CDR3 coding DNA: TGTGCCAGCAGCCAAGGGGTTTCCCGGCCCCAGCATTTT. Its protein product is CASSQGVSRPQHF.

The V and J genes are TRBV28 and TRBJ2-7; TRBD1 aligns across 9 bases. Losses at the gene ends were 6 bases for V and 3 bases for J; bases not matched to a gene: 18. Per the germline V gene, CDR1 is MDHEN and CDR2 is SYDVKM. This CDR3 is built from 18 residues. CDR3 bases: TGTGCCAGCAGACCGACAGGGGGTGGAGGTTTATTAAACTACGAGCAGTACTTC. Translated: CASRPTGGGGLLNYEQYF.

V and J are TRBV11-2 and TRBJ2-2; 13 bases are shared with TRBD2. J lost 5 bases, V lost 5 bases, and 11 bases had no gene match. The length of the CDR3 is 18 residues. CDR1 is SGHAT and CDR2 is FQNNGV in the germline V gene. The CDR3: CASSPRTSGRARTGELFF. CDR3 DNA: TGTGCCAGCAGCCCCCGAACTAGCGGGAGGGCCAGAACCGGGGAGCTGTTTTTT.

The J gene is TRBJ1-2, the V gene TRBV21-1. TRBV21-1 is labeled a pseudogene. CDR3 size: 19 residues. The CDR3 nucleotides are TGTGCCAGCAGCAAAATATCTCCTCGGCGGGACATCCTTTCGTCTGGCTACACCTTC. Translation gives CASSKISPRRDILSSGYTF.

This chain connects TRBV21-1 to TRBJ2-7; TRBD2 is the table's D call and was not checked against the DNA. TRBV21-1 is assigned pseudogene status. The CDR3 runs 17 residues. CDR3: CASRRGLAGGSSYEQYF. CDR3 DNA: TGTGCCAGCAGAAGGGGGCTAGCGGGAGGAAGCTCCTACGAGCAGTACTTC.

CDR3 nucleotide sequence: TGTGCCAGCAGCAAGAGCACAGATACGCAGTATTTT. The encoded protein is CASSKSTDTQYF. The chain is built from TRBV11-3 and TRBJ2-3, with unresolved D. This CDR3 spans 12 amino acids. Per the germline V gene, CDR1 is SGHNT and CDR2 is YENEEA. Trimming removed 5 bases from V and 0 bases from J, with 3 bases in between.

The V and J genes are TRBV7-9 and TRBJ2-1, with 8 bases identical to TRBD1. The germline gives CDR1 SEHNR, CDR2 FQNEAQ (reference sequence). V trimming: 4 bases; J trimming: 7 bases; junction bases outside the gene matches: 9. The CDR3 loop spans 15 amino acids. The CDR3 sequence: CASSWTGTFQNEQFF. CDR3 DNA: TGTGCCAGCAGCTGGACAGGGACTTTTCAAAATGAGCAGTTCTTC.

The genes are TRBV30 and TRBJ1-1; D may be TRBD1 (6 bases). From germline, CDR1 is GTSNPN and CDR2 SVGIG (reference sequence). Trimming cost V 5 bases and J 5 bases, with 12 bases left between them. This CDR3 region has 12 residues. The CDR3 sequence: CAWDRRGTEAFF. The DNA for the CDR3 is TGTGCCTGGGACCGAAGGGGGACTGAAGCTTTCTTT.

This chain joins TRBV2 and TRBJ2-4; no firm D call. The CDR3 covers 12 residues. CDR1 and CDR2 from the germline V gene are SNHLY and FYNNEI. Deletions cut 3 bases from V and 15 bases from J, with 15 bases between. The CDR3 DNA reads TGTGCCAGCAGTGAGTGGGCTACCCTGGCGTACTTC. Its translation: CASSEWATLAYF.

The chain uses TRBV28 and TRBJ2-3; 7 bases are shared with TRBD2. This CDR3 is built from 14 residues. V shed 3 bases, J shed 1 base, and the junction held 1 base outside the gene matches. CDR1 and CDR2 from the germline V gene are MDHEN and SYDVKM. This CDR3 reads CASSFAGGTDTQYF. The DNA for the CDR3 is TGTGCCAGCAGTTTTGCGGGGGGCACAGATACGCAGTATTTT.

This rearrangement joins TRBV10-3 to TRBJ2-1, with 13 bases fitting TRBD2. The germline V gene has CDR1 ENHRY and CDR2 SYGVKD. The CDR3 runs to 16 residues. The ends lost 2 bases at V and 7 bases at J; junction bases unmatched: 5. CDR3 loop: CAISESKTSGRNEQFF. CDR3 bases: TGTGCCATCAGTGAGAGTAAGACTAGCGGGAGGAATGAGCAGTTCTTC.

This clone was seen once. The rearrangement joins TRBV28 to TRBJ1-5; 7 positions agree with TRBD1. V was pared by 4 bases and J by 2 bases, with 2 bases of the junction left unmatched. Germline V CDR1 and CDR2: MDHEN, SYDVKM. This CDR3 has 14 residues. The CDR3 bases are TGTGCCAGCAGTTGGACAGGCGGCAATCAGCCCCAGCATTTT. Amino acid sequence: CASSWTGGNQPQHF.

This chain joins TRBV19 and TRBJ2-5; 12 bases are shared with TRBD2. This CDR3 is 18 amino acids long. CDR1 is LNHDA and CDR2 is SQIVND in the germline V gene (reference sequence). With 3 bases clipped from V and 4 bases from J, the junction kept 12 bases outside the gene matches. DNA of the CDR3: TGTGCCAGTAGTATGTCCCCTCGACTAGCGGGAGATATAGAGACCCAGTACTTC. It yields the protein CASSMSPRLAGDIETQYF.

J is TRBJ1-1 and V is TRBV27; no clear D. Deletions cut 6 bases from V and 1 base from J, with 15 bases between. The CDR3 contains 15 residues. CDR1 is MNHEY, CDR2 SMNVEV, per germline (reference sequence). The CDR3 DNA is TGTGCCAGCAGATCTCTGACACCCAGGAACACTGAAGCTTTCTTT. Amino acids: CASRSLTPRNTEAFF.

The V and J genes are TRBV15 and TRBJ2-4; 9 nucleotides line up with TRBD2. V gave up 0 bases and J gave up 13 bases; unmatched junction bases: 16. Looked up from germline, CDR1 is LNHNV and CDR2 is YYDKDF (reference sequence). The CDR3 is 17 residues long. The CDR3 spells CATSRDFPSGAPTVQYF. CDR3 DNA: TGTGCCACCAGCAGAGATTTTCCTAGCGGGGCCCCTACAGTACAGTACTTC.

The chain combines TRBV29-1 with TRBJ2-2; D might be TRBD2 (6 bases). Looked up from germline, CDR1 is SQVTM and CDR2 is ANQGSEA. V was cut by 4 bases and J by 3 bases, with 18 bases left in between. This CDR3 spans 16 amino acids. In DNA form, the CDR3 reads TGCAGCGTTGTTCTGGTATCGGGAGTTCACACCGGGGAGCTGTTTTTT. Translating it yields CSVVLVSGVHTGELFF.

This rearrangement joins TRBV5-1 to TRBJ2-2; the D call may be TRBD1 or TRBD2 (6 bases each). The CDR3 sequence is 15 residues long. V was trimmed by 1 base and J by 4 bases, leaving 11 bases between them. From germline, CDR1 is SGHRS and CDR2 YFSETQ. The DNA for the CDR3 is TGCGCCAGCAGCTTGTACGGAGGGGGCACCGGGGAGCTGTTTTTT. Its translation is CASSLYGGGTGELFF.

This chain links TRBV5-1 with TRBJ2-3; no clear D. From germline, CDR1 is SGHRS and CDR2 YFSETQ. This CDR3 is built from 13 residues. Trimming removed 4 bases from V and 3 bases from J, with 9 bases in between. The CDR3 spells CASSRAGTDTQYF. The CDR3 DNA reads TGCGCCAGCAGCCGGGCCGGAACAGATACGCAGTATTTT.

The CDR3 coding sequence is TGTGCCAGTAGTATTGAGGGACAGGGGGCGAGTACGCAGTATTTT. Translation: CASSIEGQGASTQYF. The chain uses TRBV19 and TRBJ2-3; TRBD1 matches 12 bases. The CDR3 covers 15 residues. V shed 3 bases, J shed 8 bases, and the junction held 6 bases outside the gene matches. Germline V gene data show CDR1 as LNHDA and CDR2 as SQIVND (reference sequence).

The chain links TRBV10-2 to TRBJ2-3; 8 positions match TRBD2. With V trimmed by 4 bases and J by 3 bases, 3 bases remained unmatched. Germline V lookup: CDR1 WSHSY, CDR2 SAAADI. This CDR3 is built from 14 residues. CDR3 DNA: TGCGCCAGCAGTGTTAGCGGGGCTACAGATACGCAGTATTTT. It codes for CASSVSGATDTQYF.

CDR3: CSVEDPRGYEQYF. CDR3 in DNA: TGCAGCGTTGAAGATCCTCGGGGCTACGAGCAGTACTTC. This chain uses TRBV29-1 with TRBJ2-7; maybe TRBD2 (5 bases). With 0 bases removed from V and 3 bases from J, the gap between germline ends came to 9 bases. Germline V gives CDR1 SQVTM, CDR2 ANQGSEA. The CDR3 is made up of 13 amino acids.

V and J are TRBV27 and TRBJ1-1, with D possibly being TRBD1 (5 bases). V was clipped by 3 bases and J by 4 bases, with 12 bases between them. Germline V lookup: CDR1 MNHEY, CDR2 SMNVEV (reference sequence). This CDR3 region has 14 residues. The CDR3 loop reads CASSLGELGTEAFF. For the CDR3, the DNA is TGTGCCAGCAGTTTGGGGGAGCTGGGCACTGAAGCTTTCTTT.

The chain has TRBV7-9 and TRBJ2-4, with a tentative D call TRBD2 (5 bases). Per the germline V gene, CDR1 is SEHNR and CDR2 is FQNEAQ (reference sequence). Trimming pared 5 bases from V and 7 bases from J, leaving 12 bases between. The CDR3 runs to 13 residues. The CDR3, as DNA: TGTGCCAGCAGCACTAGGGAGTGGAACATTCAGTACTTC. It specifies CASSTREWNIQYF. Combining the CDR3 with reference TRBV7-9 and TRBJ2-4 gives the whole variable domain DTGVSQNPRHKITKRGQNVTFRCDPISEHNRLYWYRQTLGQGPEFLTYFQNEAQLEKSRLLSDRFSAERPKGSFSTLEIQRTEQGDSAMYLCASSTREWNIQYFGAGTRLSVL.

The chain uses TRBV19 and TRBJ1-5; a weak D match, TRBD1 (5 bases). Germline V lookup: CDR1 LNHDA, CDR2 SQIVND (reference sequence). CDR3 size: 16 residues. V lost 3 bases, J lost 2 bases, and 14 bases lay in between. The CDR3 spells CASSMGIRGGNQPQHF. The CDR3 nucleotides are TGTGCCAGTAGTATGGGGATAAGGGGAGGCAATCAGCCCCAGCATTTT.